Listed here are 2 T cell receptor beta chains from one sample, sequenced in a study of cytomegalovirus exposure and HLA in healthy donors. Researchers ran the PCR with 60 Vbeta and 13 Jbeta primers. Libraries were prepared by immunoSEQ multiplex PCR; TCRdb keeps only in-frame clonotypes and omits some of them. The sample has around 140,000 clones; 77% are singletons. Sequencing was performed on PBMCs. These receptors were collected from a woman between 40 and 50 years old in good health and CMV-seronegative.

The chain combines TRBV27 with TRBJ1-2; D is possibly TRBD1 (6 bases). CDR1 and CDR2 (germline): MNHEY, SMNVEV (reference sequence). The CDR3 sequence is 15 residues long. V was pared by 4 bases and J by 4 bases, with 16 bases between. CDR3 residues: CASSSPGRGAYGYTF. The CDR3 nucleotides read TGTGCCAGCAGTTCCCCGGGGCGGGGGGCCTATGGCTACACCTTC.

The J gene is TRBJ2-7, the V gene TRBV29-1; TRBD1 matches at 7 bases. Per the germline V gene, CDR1 is SQVTM and CDR2 is ANQGSEA. The CDR3 sequence is 11 residues long. V was pared by 7 bases and J by 3 bases, with 3 bases of the junction left unmatched. The CDR3 coding sequence is TGCAGCGCCGGGGACAGCTACGAGCAGTACTTC. This translates into CSAGDSYEQYF.